This T cell receptor (beta chain) was sequenced in a study of cytomegalovirus exposure and HLA in healthy donors. Study-level results: Many donors carried some public TCRs, although rarity characterized most TCR sequences. The study recorded 160 or so TCR beta chains that were cytomegalovirus-associated. An Asian-associated ancestry cluster reportedly showed fewer N-insertions than the approximately 700-donor mean in a later analysis.

Trimming took 4 bases from V and 2 from J, leaving 14 bases between them. The CDR3 extends over 15 amino acids. Germline V gene data show CDR1 as SNHLY and CDR2 as FYNNEI. PCR used 60 Vbeta primers and 13 Jbeta primers. Repertoires were generated with immunoSEQ multiplex PCR, while TCRdb's copy carries only in-frame clones and drops some. The sample has 150,000 or so clones, about 74% seen once. Worth noting for this clone: The antigen remains unidentified.

Specimen: PBMCs. This sequence was found in a man aged 18 to 30 in good health and CMV-seropositive. The rearrangement links TRBV2 to TRBJ2-5; D possibly corresponds to TRBD1 (5 bases). The CDR3 DNA is TGTGCCAGCAGTGGGGCAGGACATACGCAAGAGACCCAGTACTTC. Encoded protein: CASSGAGHTQETQYF.